One and the same sample provided the 32 T cell receptor beta chains below, sequenced in a study of T cells in localized non-small cell lung cancer. Assay used: immunoSEQ multiplex PCR; TCRdb lists only in-frame clones, some missing. The profile shows 8,500 to 14,000 clones, roughly 29% of them singletons. Source: lung tumor tissue, taken before any cancer treatment. These receptors were collected from a man aged 35 to 70 with stage I lung adenocarcinoma.

In its sample, this clone was seen a few times. The genes are TRBV19 and TRBJ2-2; TRBD2 is a possible D gene (5 bases). The length of the CDR3 is 15 residues. Germline CDR1 and CDR2: LNHDA and SQIVND (reference sequence). The germline V and J ends were trimmed by 5 bases and 2 bases, with 12 bases remaining between them. The CDR3 region is CASSPAGINTGELFF. Here the CDR3 DNA reads TGTGCCAGTAGTCCGGCCGGGATAAACACCGGGGAGCTGTTTTTT.

This clone occurred a few times. The rearrangement links TRBV6-8 to TRBJ1-2; 9 bases fit TRBD1. The CDR3 extends over 16 amino acids. The J segment lost 4 bases and the V segment lost 5 bases, leaving 11 bases of the junction unmatched. CDR1 and CDR2 from the germline V gene are MNHGY and SAAAGT. This chain's CDR3 is CASSRGPTGGVYGYTF. CDR3 in DNA: TGTGCCAGCAGTCGGGGACCCACAGGGGGCGTCTATGGCTACACCTTC.

The rearrangement uses TRBV19 and TRBJ2-7; 7 nucleotides line up with TRBD1. The V gene end was trimmed by 3 bases and the J gene end by 3 bases; junction bases not matched to a gene: 8. Germline CDR1 reads LNHDA; CDR2 reads SQIVND (reference sequence). CDR3 size: 15 residues. DNA of the CDR3: TGTGCCAGTAGTATTGGCACAGGGGAAATCTACGAGCAGTACTTC. Its translation is CASSIGTGEIYEQYF.

The rearrangement joins TRBV18 to TRBJ2-2, with D hard to call. Germline CDR1 is KGHSH and CDR2 is LQKENI. Trimming cost V 5 bases and J 0 bases, with 7 bases left between them. CDR3 length equals 14 residues. Here the CDR3 reads CASSIVTNTGELFF. The CDR3 coding sequence is TGTGCCAGCTCAATCGTTACGAACACCGGGGAGCTGTTTTTT.

This clone was seen a handful of times. The chain joins TRBV11-3 to TRBJ2-5; 8 bases map to TRBD1. The ends lost 5 bases at V and 5 bases at J; junction bases unmatched: 10. The CDR3 covers 15 residues. Germline V gene data show CDR1 as SGHNT and CDR2 as YENEEA. The CDR3 sequence: CASSLEDRVGETQYF. In DNA form, the CDR3 reads TGTGCCAGCAGCCTGGAGGACAGGGTAGGGGAGACCCAGTACTTC.

This clone was detected a few times. The V gene is TRBV7-2, the J gene TRBJ2-2; D remains unclear. Germline V gives CDR1 SGHTA, CDR2 FQGNSA. CDR3 length: 13 residues. Trimming took off 3 bases at V and 0 bases at J, with 2 bases between the two ends. The CDR3 sequence is CASSFSNTGELFF. The CDR3 bases are TGTGCCAGCAGCTTCTCGAACACCGGGGAGCTGTTTTTT.

This clone was picked up a small number of times. The rearrangement links TRBV6-8 to TRBJ1-2, with unresolved D. CDR1 is MNHGY and CDR2 is SAAAGT in the germline V gene. The CDR3 extends over 14 amino acids. Between the trimmed V and J ends, which lost 2 bases and 4 bases, there was a span of 11 bases. CDR3 amino acids: CASSYAEQSYGYTF. The CDR3 nucleotides read TGTGCCAGCAGTTACGCCGAACAGAGCTATGGCTACACCTTC.

Only a few counts were recorded for this clone. The CDR3 protein is CASSQEARSGANEKLFF. The DNA for the CDR3 is TGCGCCAGCAGCCAAGAAGCCAGGAGTGGAGCTAATGAAAAACTGTTTTTT. This sequence joins TRBV4-1 and TRBJ1-4; D gene uncertain. The CDR3 is 17 amino acids. The V and J ends lost 0 bases and 3 bases respectively, with 14 bases between them. Germline CDR1 MGHRA, CDR2 YSYEKL.

The J gene is TRBJ2-1, the V gene TRBV5-1, with TRBD2 matching over 15 bases. In germline, CDR1 is SGHRS, CDR2 YFSETQ. Unmatched junction bases numbered 10, after V lost 2 bases and J lost 4 bases. This CDR3 is 19 amino acids long. The CDR3 protein is CASSLSGLAGGRGYNEQFF. The CDR3 DNA reads TGCGCCAGCAGCTTATCGGGACTAGCGGGGGGTCGTGGGTACAATGAGCAGTTCTTC.

In its sample, this clone was seen many times. The rearrangement joins TRBV7-2 to TRBJ1-5, with no clear D. The CDR3 covers 13 residues. The germline V gene encodes CDR1 SGHTA and CDR2 FQGNSA. Trimming left V 1 base short and J 4 bases short, with 5 bases between. CDR3 coding DNA: TGTGCCAGCAGCTTAGGCAGAAATCAGCCCCAGCATTTT. Translating it yields CASSLGRNQPQHF.

This chain connects TRBV11-3 to TRBJ1-1; 9 bases are shared with TRBD1. V dropped 5 bases and J dropped 0; count of bases not matched to a gene: 19. CDR3 length: 20 amino acids. From germline, CDR1 is SGHNT and CDR2 YENEEA. The CDR3 loop reads CASSPSTGQGIFFMNTEAFF. CDR3 coding DNA: TGTGCCAGCAGCCCCTCCACGGGACAGGGCATTTTCTTTATGAACACTGAAGCTTTCTTT.

V is TRBV30 and J is TRBJ2-5; D possibly corresponds to TRBD1 (6 bases). The CDR3 has 14 residues. Germline CDR1 is GTSNPN and CDR2 is SVGIG (reference sequence). V gave up 2 bases and J gave up 5 bases, with 15 bases separating them. CDR3 sequence: CAWSRAGVRETQYF. The CDR3 DNA sequence: TGTGCCTGGAGTAGGGCAGGGGTAAGGGAGACCCAGTACTTC.

In this sample, this clone turned up a few times. V usage is TRBV11-3 and J usage is TRBJ2-1; 8 bases line up with TRBD1. Trimming removed 0 bases from V and 4 bases from J; junction bases left unmatched: 5. In germline, CDR1 is SGHNT, CDR2 YENEEA. This CDR3 has 16 residues. The CDR3 sequence is CASSLETGAGYNEQFF. The CDR3 coding sequence is TGTGCCAGCAGCTTAGAGACAGGGGCGGGTTACAATGAGCAGTTCTTC.

A few counts support this clone. V gene TRBV6-8 combines with J gene TRBJ2-2, with TRBD1 matching 9 bases. Germline loops: CDR1 MNHGY, CDR2 SAAAGT. The trim removed 6 bases at V and 2 bases at J, leaving 7 bases unmatched. The CDR3 runs 16 residues. The CDR3 DNA sequence: TGTGCCAGCAGAAATTCGGGACAGGGTAACACCGGGGAGCTGTTTTTT. Translated: CASRNSGQGNTGELFF.

The genes are TRBV19 and TRBJ2-3, with D possibly matching TRBD1 (6 bases). Germline V gene sequence: CDR1 LNHDA, CDR2 SQIVND (reference sequence). The V and J ends lost 5 bases and 2 bases respectively, with 20 bases between them. This CDR3 contains 17 residues. In DNA, the CDR3 is TGTGCCAGTAGTCGCTCCGGACTGGGGGCATACACAGATACGCAGTATTTT. It is translated as CASSRSGLGAYTDTQYF.

The rearrangement uses TRBV5-1 and TRBJ1-1; 8 nucleotides agree with TRBD1. This CDR3 contains 15 residues. After removal of 4 bases from V and 4 bases from J, the junction contained 9 bases not matched to a gene. Looked up from germline, CDR1 is SGHRS and CDR2 is YFSETQ. The CDR3 DNA reads TGCGCCAGCAGCCGCATCTCAACAGGGGGCACTGAAGCTTTCTTT. It codes for CASSRISTGGTEAFF.

The J gene is TRBJ1-4, the V gene TRBV5-1; maybe TRBD1 (5 bases). The CDR3 runs to 15 residues. CDR1 is SGHRS, CDR2 YFSETQ, per germline. The V end was cut by 0 bases, the J end by 5 bases, with 11 bases between. The CDR3 DNA reads TGCGCCAGCAGCTTGGCGGCAGGGAGGAATGAAAAACTGTTTTTT. Translated, it gives CASSLAAGRNEKLFF. The full variable domain, completed using reference TRBV5-1 and TRBJ1-4, is KAGVTQTPRYLIKTRGQQVTLSCSPISGHRSVSWYQQTPGQGLQFLFEYFSETQRNKGNFPGRFSGRQFSNSRSEMNVSTLELGDSALYLCASSLAAGRNEKLFFGSGTQLSVL.

V gene TRBV6-7 combines with J gene TRBJ2-5; D is ambiguous. TRBV6-7 is filed as an ORF, its function uncertain. The length of the CDR3 is 11 residues. With 10 bases removed from V and 5 bases from J, the gap between germline ends came to 11 bases. In nucleotides, the CDR3 is TGTGCCACCTATCATGCGGAGACCCAGTACTTC. It yields the protein CATYHAETQYF.

The chain carries TRBV6-8 and TRBJ2-7, with TRBD1 identical over 9 bases. Trimming took 5 bases from V and 4 from J; bases not matched to a gene: 9. CDR3 length equals 15 residues. The germline gives CDR1 MNHGY, CDR2 SAAAGT. The CDR3 reads CASSDRDRAFYEQYF. For the CDR3, the DNA is TGTGCCAGCAGTGACCGGGACAGGGCATTTTACGAGCAGTACTTC.

This clone has just a few counts. The rearrangement links TRBV29-1 to TRBJ1-3; 8 nucleotides line up with TRBD1. Germline values: CDR1 SQVTM, CDR2 ANQGSEA. The CDR3 consists of 13 residues. V trimming: 7 bases; J trimming: 2 bases; junction bases outside the gene matches: 4. In DNA, the CDR3 is TGCAGCGGGGGGGACAGGCCTGGAAACACCATATATTTT. Translating gives CSGGDRPGNTIYF.

The chain joins TRBV11-3 to TRBJ2-7; TRBD1 agrees at 7 bases. V shed 3 bases and J 5 bases; nucleotides not matched to a gene: 10. The CDR3 is made up of 15 amino acids. In germline, CDR1 is SGHNT, CDR2 YENEEA. The CDR3 region is CASSFPTGTADEQYF. The CDR3 DNA reads TGTGCCAGCAGCTTCCCTACCGGGACAGCCGACGAGCAGTACTTC.

In this sample, this clone is medium-sized (0.01 to 0.1%). CDR3 coding DNA: TGTGCCAGCAGTCAAAGGCACAGATCCTACGAGCAGTACTTC. This translates into CASSQRHRSYEQYF. The chain combines TRBV11-3 with TRBJ2-7, with no clear D. V lost 6 bases and J 1 base, leaving 13 bases between the germline ends. The length of the CDR3 is 14 residues. Germline CDR1 and CDR2: SGHNT and YENEEA.

This clone was counted a few times. V usage is TRBV9 and J usage is TRBJ1-2; D remains unclear. Germline CDR1 and CDR2: SGDLS and YYNGEE. V was pared by 5 bases and J by 2 bases, with 7 bases between. The CDR3 consists of 12 residues. CDR3 in amino acids: CASSSGNYGYTF. Written as DNA, the CDR3 is TGTGCCAGCAGTTCGGGCAACTATGGCTACACCTTC.

This clone has more than one count but fewer than ten. V is TRBV6-1 and J is TRBJ1-2, with D tentatively TRBD1 (5 bases). The V gene's germline CDR1 is MNHNS and CDR2 SASEGT. Trimming took 1 base from V and 13 from J, leaving 13 bases between them. The length of the CDR3 is 12 residues. CDR3 DNA: TGTGCCAGCAGTGAAGGCCTAAGGGACGGCACCTTC. Its protein product is CASSEGLRDGTF.

This clone has more than one count but fewer than ten. The V call is TRBV9, the J call TRBJ2-2; 14 positions agree with TRBD2. The CDR3 has 16 amino acids. Per germline, CDR1 SGDLS and CDR2 YYNGEE. V dropped 10 bases and J dropped 0; count of bases not matched to a gene: 5. CDR3 nucleotides: TGTGCCTCAGGGACTAGCGGGGGTGCGAACACCGGGGAGCTGTTTTTT. It yields the protein CASGTSGGANTGELFF.

This clone has just a few counts. This chain uses TRBV5-1 with TRBJ1-2; 7 bases are shared with TRBD1. Trimming removed 0 bases from V and 5 bases from J; junction bases left unmatched: 7. Germline CDR1 reads SGHRS; CDR2 reads YFSETQ. The CDR3 extends over 15 amino acids. Written as DNA, the CDR3 is TGCGCCAGCAGCTTGGAAACAGGGGCCCTATATGGCTACACCTTC. This sequence encodes CASSLETGALYGYTF.

This clone appeared a few times. This chain uses TRBV10-2 with TRBJ2-7; TRBD2 matches 7 bases. This CDR3 is 16 amino acids long. The V gene's germline CDR1 is WSHSY and CDR2 SAAADI. V dropped 10 bases and J dropped 0; count of bases not matched to a gene: 15. The CDR3 loop is CATRLAPSGSSYEQYF. The CDR3 nucleotides read TGCGCCACCCGTCTCGCCCCTAGCGGAAGCTCCTACGAGCAGTACTTC.

This clone was counted a few times. The CDR3 loop reads CASSLARSSYNSPLHF. In DNA form, the CDR3 reads TGTGCCAGCAGCTTGGCCAGGAGCTCCTATAATTCACCCCTCCACTTT. This chain connects TRBV11-3 to TRBJ1-6, with unresolved D. CDR3 length: 16 amino acids. V lost 3 bases and J lost 0, with 9 bases in between. Germline CDR1 is SGHNT and CDR2 is YENEEA.

The CDR3 reads CASSRSWQGATEAFF. The CDR3 DNA reads as TGTGCCAGCAGTAGATCCTGGCAGGGGGCGACTGAAGCTTTCTTT. The chain uses TRBV6-8 and TRBJ1-1, with 8 positions matching TRBD1. The germline CDR1 and CDR2 sequences are MNHGY and SAAAGT. V dropped 5 bases and J dropped 5; count of bases not matched to a gene: 10. This CDR3 is built from 15 residues.

A few counts support this clone. This chain connects TRBV6-8 to TRBJ1-5; maybe TRBD1 (6 bases). The length of the CDR3 is 14 residues. Trimming cost V 6 bases and J 0 bases, with 9 bases left between them. Germline loops: CDR1 MNHGY, CDR2 SAAAGT. The CDR3 coding sequence is TGTGCCAGCAGAAAGGGGGGTAGCAATCAGCCCCAGCATTTT. Translation: CASRKGGSNQPQHF.

This chain connects TRBV19 to TRBJ1-5; D uncertain. CDR3 length: 14 residues. V gave up 5 bases and J gave up 7 bases, with 15 bases separating them. Germline assignment: CDR1 LNHDA and CDR2 SQIVND (reference sequence). DNA of the CDR3: TGTGCCAGTAGTGCAAGGACGGTAGGACAGCCCCAGCATTTT. It encodes CASSARTVGQPQHF.

This chain joins TRBV6-8 and TRBJ1-1; D is unclear. The germline V gene encodes CDR1 MNHGY and CDR2 SAAAGT. Deletions cut 9 bases from V and 1 base from J, with 9 bases between. This CDR3 has 12 residues. CDR3 loop: CASMDGNTEAFF. The DNA for the CDR3 is TGTGCCAGTATGGACGGGAACACTGAAGCTTTCTTT.